This T cell receptor (beta chain) was captured by sequencing in a study of cytomegalovirus exposure and HLA in healthy donors. Regarding the study as a whole: Clonal expansion, a later analysis showed, was greater in HLA-associated TCR beta chains than in equally common others. An assumption of roughly uniform sequencing depth across donors underlay the presence/absence analyses.

As concerns this clone: Its antigen is as yet unknown.

Per the germline V gene, CDR1 is SGHNT and CDR2 is YYREEE (reference sequence). The CDR3 consists of 17 residues. The ends were cut back, 0 bases at V and 5 bases at J, with 15 bases in the middle. Primers for the PCR totalled 60 Vbeta and 13 Jbeta. Using immunoSEQ multiplex PCR, the repertoire was profiled, and TCRdb retains in-frame clones only, with some absent. The sample shows roughly 100,000 clones, roughly three quarters of them seen only once. Input material: PBMCs. The clonotype originates from a man aged 30 to 39 in good health and CMV-seronegative. The gene calls are TRBV5-4 and TRBJ1-6; TRBD1 might be the D (6 bases). CDR3 in amino acids: CASSLGGITGNNSPLHF. The CDR3 nucleotides are TGTGCCAGCAGCTTGGGGGGTATAACAGGGAATAATTCACCCCTCCACTTT.